The 20 T cell receptor beta chains below come from one sample, sequenced in a study of T cells after posttransplantation cyclophosphamide. Some clones are missing from TCRdb's copy, which holds only in-frame ones; the method was immunoSEQ multiplex PCR. The sample includes roughly 23,000 clones, more than 70% seen only once; the top ten take around 8.2%. Control samples came 1 year after myeloablative marrow transplants with methotrexate plus calcineurin inhibitor. Specimen: PBMCs, collected after an allogeneic stem cell transplant with a calcineurin inhibitor and methotrexate. The receptor source for this set is a female patient in her 50s who received an allogeneic stem cell transplant from an unrelated donor, was CMV-positive, and had chronic GVHD only. Part of the T cell pool may stem from the graft donor.

CDR3 sequence: CASSSGMRSFF. Written as DNA, the CDR3 is TGTGCCAGCAGCTCTGGAATGAGGAGCTTCTTC. The chain recombines TRBV7-9 with TRBJ2-1; D uncertain. This CDR3 has 11 amino acids. Trimming stripped 4 bases from V and 16 bases from J, with 14 bases between. Germline V gives CDR1 SEHNR, CDR2 FQNEAQ (reference sequence).

This clone has more than one count but fewer than ten. The chain couples TRBV28 to TRBJ1-1; the match to TRBD1 covers 8 bases. Trimming cost V 7 bases and J 1 base; bases outside gene matches: 5. The length of the CDR3 is 14 residues. Germline assignment: CDR1 MDHEN and CDR2 SYDVKM. DNA for the CDR3: TGTGCCAGCACCCCGGGACAGGAGAACACTGAAGCTTTCTTT. This encodes CASTPGQENTEAFF.

The genes are TRBV29-1 and TRBJ2-7, with D perhaps TRBD2 (7 bases). Germline V gives CDR1 SQVTM, CDR2 ANQGSEA. Trimming pared 5 bases from V and 1 base from J, leaving 12 bases between. This CDR3 spans 13 amino acids. The CDR3 loop reads CSVRGGGSYEQYF. The CDR3 nucleotides are TGCAGCGTTAGGGGGGGTGGGTCCTACGAGCAGTACTTC.

The V gene is TRBV4-3, the J gene TRBJ2-7; 11 bases are a match to TRBD2. The V and J ends lost 2 bases and 4 bases, in that order; junction bases with no gene match: 7. Per the germline V gene, CDR1 is LGHNA and CDR2 is YSLEER. The CDR3 consists of 16 residues. CDR3 protein: CASSQIISGRAYEQYF. Written as DNA, the CDR3 is TGCGCCAGCAGCCAAATTATTAGCGGGAGGGCTTACGAGCAGTACTTC.

This chain links TRBV6-5 with TRBJ2-7, with 8 positions matching TRBD1. CDR3 length: 14 residues. With V trimmed by 7 bases and J by 6 bases, 11 bases remained unmatched. Germline V gives CDR1 MNHEY, CDR2 SVGAGI. CDR3 DNA: TGTGCCAGCAACTACCGAAGACAGGGGAGCGAGCAGTACTTC. It yields the protein CASNYRRQGSEQYF.

The chain combines TRBV6-6 with TRBJ2-7; D is unresolved. The germline gives CDR1 MNHNY, CDR2 SVGAGI (reference sequence). This CDR3 comprises 13 residues. V lost 11 bases, J lost 3 bases, and 17 bases lay in between. The CDR3 sequence: CAYPEEVSYEQYF. CDR3 DNA sequence: TGTGCCTACCCTGAAGAGGTAAGCTACGAGCAGTACTTC.

This chain links TRBV29-1 with TRBJ2-6; D unresolved. CDR3 length: 15 residues. The V and J ends lost 3 bases and 2 bases respectively, with 11 bases between them. Germline CDR1 is SQVTM and CDR2 is ANQGSEA. CDR3 nucleotide sequence: TGCAGCGTTGAGGAGTTCGCTCCTGGGGCCAACGTCCTGACTTTC. It translates to CSVEEFAPGANVLTF.

Points on this clone: An end of the junction differs from the germline gene, which may be a read error. Other DNA sequences in this sample translate to the same CDR3. This chain connects TRBV7-9 to TRBJ2-1; 10 bases align to TRBD2. This CDR3 has 13 amino acids. Germline assignment: CDR1 SEHNR and CDR2 FQNEAQ (reference sequence). CDR3 protein: CASRKASGSEQFF. CDR3 in DNA: TGCGCCAGCAGGAAGGCTAGCGGGAGTGAGCAGTTCTTC.

The V and J genes are TRBV19 and TRBJ1-2, with a tentative D call TRBD1 (6 bases). Trimming removed 7 bases from V and 0 bases from J, with 15 bases in between. Germline V CDR1 and CDR2: LNHDA, SQIVND (reference sequence). The CDR3 has 15 residues. CDR3 nucleotide sequence: TGTGCCAGTATCCGAAGGACAGATGCTAACTATGGCTACACCTTC. This encodes CASIRRTDANYGYTF.

V and J are TRBV25-1 and TRBJ2-5; D gene ambiguous. There are 13 residues in the CDR3. Germline CDR1 is MGHDK and CDR2 is SYGVNS. The V end lost 0 bases, the J end lost 2 bases, and 4 bases lay between the germline ends. The CDR3 nucleotides read TGTGCCAGCAGTGAATATCCTCAAGAGACCCAGTACTTC. This gives the protein CASSEYPQETQYF.

This clone was observed a few times. The chain combines TRBV28 with TRBJ2-5, with D unresolved. Looked up from germline, CDR1 is MDHEN and CDR2 is SYDVKM. This CDR3 has 15 amino acids. V was shortened by 2 bases and J by 1 base, with 11 bases between the two germline ends. The CDR3 coding sequence is TGTGCCAGCAGTTTAAAAGACTGGTTCCAAGAGACCCAGTACTTC. It is translated as CASSLKDWFQETQYF.

Points on this clone: At one end the junction does not follow the germline gene, possibly because of a read error. The genes are TRBV27 and TRBJ1-1; 10 bases agree with TRBD1. Germline V gene sequence: CDR1 MNHEY, CDR2 SMNVEV (reference sequence). The CDR3 spans 13 residues. Written as DNA, the CDR3 is TGTGTCAGCTACGGACAGGGGGGCACTGAAGCTTTCTTT. Protein product: CVSYGQGGTEAFF.

The chain has TRBV9 and TRBJ2-1; D uncertain. The CDR3 is 12 amino acids. Per germline, CDR1 SGDLS and CDR2 YYNGEE. V was trimmed by 2 bases and J by 4 bases, leaving 4 bases between them. The CDR3 DNA is TGTGCCAGCAGCGTCGGTTACAATGAGCAGTTCTTC. Translation: CASSVGYNEQFF.

V usage is TRBV6-1 and J usage is TRBJ2-7, with D possibly matching TRBD1 (6 bases). The CDR3 covers 14 residues. The germline V and J ends were trimmed by 3 bases and 3 bases, with 12 bases remaining between them. Per the germline V gene, CDR1 is MNHNS and CDR2 is SASEGT. The CDR3 here is CASSEPGTRYEQYF. CDR3 in DNA: TGTGCCAGCAGTGAGCCCGGGACACGCTACGAGCAGTACTTC.

The chain has TRBV28 and TRBJ2-7; 7 bases line up with TRBD2. This CDR3 spans 13 amino acids. Germline V CDR1 and CDR2: MDHEN, SYDVKM. The V and J ends lost 5 bases and 6 bases, in that order; junction bases with no gene match: 7. This CDR3 is CASSPGGGPEQYF. The CDR3 DNA reads TGTGCCAGCAGTCCCGGGGGAGGGCCCGAGCAGTACTTC.

The chain combines TRBV28 with TRBJ2-1; no definite D call. This CDR3 is built from 14 residues. V was cut by 6 bases and J by 0 bases, with 9 bases left in between. The germline gives CDR1 MDHEN, CDR2 SYDVKM. CDR3 in amino acids: CASSIRSSYNEQFF. The DNA of the CDR3 is TGTGCCAGCAGCATCCGGAGCTCCTACAATGAGCAGTTCTTC.

The CDR3 sequence is CASSLTLVGRNEQFF. In DNA form, the CDR3 reads TGTGCCAGCAGCTTAACACTAGTTGGCCGCAATGAGCAGTTCTTC. This chain joins TRBV7-2 and TRBJ2-1, with D maybe TRBD2 (5 bases). The CDR3 covers 15 residues. V dropped 2 bases and J dropped 6 bases, with 14 bases sitting between them. From germline, CDR1 is SGHTA and CDR2 FQGNSA.

The chain has TRBV10-3 and TRBJ1-1, with D perhaps TRBD1 (6 bases). V gave up 5 bases and J gave up 1 base, with 8 bases separating them. This CDR3 contains 13 residues. From germline, CDR1 is ENHRY and CDR2 SYGVKD. The CDR3 bases are TGTGCCATCAGTCCGGGACAGAACACTGAAGCTTTCTTT. The encoded protein is CAISPGQNTEAFF.

The V gene is TRBV27, the J gene TRBJ1-2; TRBD1 matches at 9 bases. J was trimmed by 3 bases and V by 1 base; bases with no gene match: 6. The CDR3 extends over 16 amino acids. Germline CDR1 and CDR2: MNHEY and SMNVEV (reference sequence). The CDR3 DNA reads as TGTGCCAGCAGTTTATTGGGGACAGGGCGCGACTATGGCTACACCTTC. This encodes CASSLLGTGRDYGYTF.

The chain is built from TRBV29-1 and TRBJ1-2, with 7 bases lining up with TRBD1. V lost 8 bases to trimming and J lost 7 bases; unmatched junction nucleotides: 13. Germline V gene sequence: CDR1 SQVTM, CDR2 ANQGSEA. CDR3 length: 13 amino acids. CDR3 in amino acids: CSTGTAKYLGYTF. CDR3 coding DNA: TGCAGCACGGGGACAGCCAAATACCTTGGCTACACCTTC.